The clone carrying this T cell receptor beta chain was seen many times. The antigen remains unidentified. The record originates from a study of T cells in Graves' hyperthyroidism and ophthalmopathy. RNA transcripts yielded amplified TCR beta CDR3 regions. The TCR CDR3 was amplified in a first-round RT-PCR using the HTBI primer set. In TCRdb, the multiplex PCR reads were re-called with MiXCR into one record per CDR3 protein. The data hold hundreds of thousands of distinct CDR3 sequences, with 35% observed a single time. Hyperthyroidism in the patients, aged 18 to 65, was newly diagnosed and under 2 months in duration. Together with thyroid ultrasound, orbital computed tomography, serum thyroxine and TRAb, clinical symptoms were used for diagnoses. Cells are PBMCs isolated from 10 ml of fresh blood. Per the germline V gene, CDR1 is SGDLS and CDR2 is YYNGEE. Trimming took off 2 bases at V and 9 bases at J, with 12 bases between the two ends. The CDR3 is made up of 14 amino acids.

Study outcomes and limitations: A model built on 13 V-J features separated ophthalmopathy from stable hyperthyroidism.

J is TRBJ1-6 and V is TRBV9, with a possible D match to TRBD1 (5 bases). Sequenced material: blood. The clonotype originates from a woman in her thirties or forties with Graves' hyperthyroidism. The CDR3 sequence: CASSVTGGPSPLHF. In DNA, the CDR3 is TGTGCCAGCAGCGTTACGGGGGGACCTTCACCCCTCCACTTT.